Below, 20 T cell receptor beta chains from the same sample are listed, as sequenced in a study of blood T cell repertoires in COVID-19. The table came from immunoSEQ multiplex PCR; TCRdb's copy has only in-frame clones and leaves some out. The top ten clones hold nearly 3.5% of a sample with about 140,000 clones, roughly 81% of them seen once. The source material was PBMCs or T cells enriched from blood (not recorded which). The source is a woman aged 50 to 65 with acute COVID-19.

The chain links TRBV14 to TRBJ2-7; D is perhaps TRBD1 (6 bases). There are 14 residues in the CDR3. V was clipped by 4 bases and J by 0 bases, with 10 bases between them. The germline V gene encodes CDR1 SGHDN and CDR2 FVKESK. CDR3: CASSLGQLSYEQYF. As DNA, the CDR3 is TGTGCCAGCAGCCTAGGACAGCTCTCCTACGAGCAGTACTTC.

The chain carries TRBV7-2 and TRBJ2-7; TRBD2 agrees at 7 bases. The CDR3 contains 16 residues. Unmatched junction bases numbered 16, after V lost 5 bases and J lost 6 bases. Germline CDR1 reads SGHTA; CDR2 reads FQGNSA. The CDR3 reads CASSKGLLSIEGEQYF. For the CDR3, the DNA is TGTGCCAGCAGCAAGGGACTACTTTCTATCGAGGGCGAGCAGTACTTC.

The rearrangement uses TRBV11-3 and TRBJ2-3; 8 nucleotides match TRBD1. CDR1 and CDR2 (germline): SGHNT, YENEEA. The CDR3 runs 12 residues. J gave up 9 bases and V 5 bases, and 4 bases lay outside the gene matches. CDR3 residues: CASSPDRETQYF. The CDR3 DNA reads TGTGCCAGCAGCCCGGACAGGGAAACGCAGTATTTT.

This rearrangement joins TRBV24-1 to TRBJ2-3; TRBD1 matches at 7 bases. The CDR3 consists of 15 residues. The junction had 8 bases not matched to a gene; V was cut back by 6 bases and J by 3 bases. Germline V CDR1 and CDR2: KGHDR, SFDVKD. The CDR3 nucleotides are TGTGCCACCAGTTCGCAGGGGGTCCTTACAGATACGCAGTATTTT. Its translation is CATSSQGVLTDTQYF.

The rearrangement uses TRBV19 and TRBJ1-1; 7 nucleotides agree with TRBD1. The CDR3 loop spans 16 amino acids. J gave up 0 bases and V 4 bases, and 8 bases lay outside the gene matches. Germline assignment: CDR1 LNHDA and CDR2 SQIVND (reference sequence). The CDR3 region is CASSKLTGNMNTEAFF. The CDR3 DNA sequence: TGTGCCAGTAGTAAACTGACAGGGAATATGAACACTGAAGCTTTCTTT.

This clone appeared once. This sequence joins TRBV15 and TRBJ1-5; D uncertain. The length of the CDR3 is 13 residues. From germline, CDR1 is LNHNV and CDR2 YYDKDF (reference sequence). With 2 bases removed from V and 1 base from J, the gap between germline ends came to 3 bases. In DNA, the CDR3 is TGTGCCACCAGCAGACAGAGCAATCAGCCCCAGCATTTT. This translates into CATSRQSNQPQHF.

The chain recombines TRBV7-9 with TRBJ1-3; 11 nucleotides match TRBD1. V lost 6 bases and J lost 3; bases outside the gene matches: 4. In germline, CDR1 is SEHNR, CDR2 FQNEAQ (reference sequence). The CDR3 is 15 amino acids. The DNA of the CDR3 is TGTGCCAGCAGAGGACAGGGGGCAAGTGGAAACACCATATATTTT. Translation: CASRGQGASGNTIYF.

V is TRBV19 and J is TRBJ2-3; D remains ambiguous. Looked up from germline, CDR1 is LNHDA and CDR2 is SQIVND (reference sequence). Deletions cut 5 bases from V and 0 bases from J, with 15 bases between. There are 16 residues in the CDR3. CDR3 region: CASSLEPRISTDTQYF. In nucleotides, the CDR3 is TGTGCCAGTAGTCTCGAGCCGAGGATCAGCACAGATACGCAGTATTTT.

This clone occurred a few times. The CDR3 spells CASSPQLQGGYGYTF. Written as DNA, the CDR3 is TGTGCCAGCAGCCCTCAATTACAGGGGGGCTATGGCTACACCTTC. The rearrangement links TRBV5-5 to TRBJ1-2; 8 bases match TRBD1. Trimming removed 4 bases from V and 4 bases from J; junction bases left unmatched: 9. The CDR3 runs 15 residues. The germline V gene encodes CDR1 SGHKS and CDR2 YYEKEE (reference sequence).

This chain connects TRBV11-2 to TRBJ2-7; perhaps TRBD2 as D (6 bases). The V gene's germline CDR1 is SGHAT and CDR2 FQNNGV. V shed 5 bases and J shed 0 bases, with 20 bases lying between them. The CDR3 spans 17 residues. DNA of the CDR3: TGTGCCAGCAGCAAACCGGGACTCCAGCCGAGCTCCTACGAGCAGTACTTC. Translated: CASSKPGLQPSSYEQYF.

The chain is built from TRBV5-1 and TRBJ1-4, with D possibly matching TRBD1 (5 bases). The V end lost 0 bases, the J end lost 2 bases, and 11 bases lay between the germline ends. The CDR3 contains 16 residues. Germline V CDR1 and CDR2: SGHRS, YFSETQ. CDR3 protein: CASSLVAGPTNEKLFF. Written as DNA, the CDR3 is TGCGCCAGCAGCTTGGTGGCAGGGCCGACTAATGAAAAACTGTTTTTT.

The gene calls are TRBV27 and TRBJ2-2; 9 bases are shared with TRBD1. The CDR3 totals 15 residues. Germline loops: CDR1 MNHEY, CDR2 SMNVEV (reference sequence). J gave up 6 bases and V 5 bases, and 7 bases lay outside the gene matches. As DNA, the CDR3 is TGTGCCAGCAGTCCCCGGACAGGGGCGGCCGGGGAGCTGTTTTTT. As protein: CASSPRTGAAGELFF.

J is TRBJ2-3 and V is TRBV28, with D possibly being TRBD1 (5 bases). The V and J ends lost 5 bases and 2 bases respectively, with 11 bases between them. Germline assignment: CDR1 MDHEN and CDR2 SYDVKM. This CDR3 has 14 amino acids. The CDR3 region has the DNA TGTGCCAGCAGTCTAGGACAAATCACAGATACGCAGTATTTT. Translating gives CASSLGQITDTQYF.

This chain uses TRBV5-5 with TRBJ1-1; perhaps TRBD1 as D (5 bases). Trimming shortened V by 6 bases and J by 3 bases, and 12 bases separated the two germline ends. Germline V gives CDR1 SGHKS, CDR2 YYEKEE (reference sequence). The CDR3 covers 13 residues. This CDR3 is CASTGGFDTEAFF. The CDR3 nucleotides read TGTGCCAGCACCGGGGGGTTCGACACTGAAGCTTTCTTT.

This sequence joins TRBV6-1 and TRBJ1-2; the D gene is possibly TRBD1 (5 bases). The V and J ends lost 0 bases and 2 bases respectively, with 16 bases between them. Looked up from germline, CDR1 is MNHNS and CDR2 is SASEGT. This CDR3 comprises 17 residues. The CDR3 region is CASSEAGVRHGNYGYTF. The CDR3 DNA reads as TGTGCCAGCAGTGAAGCAGGGGTCCGCCACGGGAACTATGGCTACACCTTC.

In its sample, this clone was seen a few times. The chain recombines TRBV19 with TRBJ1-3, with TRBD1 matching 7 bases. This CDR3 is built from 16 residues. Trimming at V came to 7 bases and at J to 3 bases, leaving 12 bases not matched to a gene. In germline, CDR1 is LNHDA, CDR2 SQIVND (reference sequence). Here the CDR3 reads CASNPLTGASGNTIYF. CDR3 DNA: TGTGCCAGTAATCCTCTAACAGGGGCTAGTGGAAACACCATATATTTT. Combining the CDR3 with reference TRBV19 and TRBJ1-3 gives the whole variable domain DGGITQSPKYLFRKEGQNVTLSCEQNLNHDAMYWYRQDPGQGLRLIYYSQIVNDFQKGDIAEGYSVSREKKESFPLTVTSAQKNPTAFYLCASNPLTGASGNTIYFGEGSWLTVV.

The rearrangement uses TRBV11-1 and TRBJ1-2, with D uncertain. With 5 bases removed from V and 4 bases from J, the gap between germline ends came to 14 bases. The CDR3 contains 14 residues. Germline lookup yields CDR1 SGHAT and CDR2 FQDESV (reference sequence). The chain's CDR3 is CASSPSAGTYGYTF. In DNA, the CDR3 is TGTGCCAGCAGCCCCTCCGCAGGAACCTATGGCTACACCTTC. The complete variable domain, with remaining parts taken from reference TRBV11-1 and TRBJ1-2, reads EAEVAQSPRYKITEKSQAVAFWCDPISGHATLYWYRQILGQGPELLVQFQDESVVDDSQLPKDRFSAERLKGVDSTLKIQPAELGDSAMYLCASSPSAGTYGYTFGSGTRLTVV.

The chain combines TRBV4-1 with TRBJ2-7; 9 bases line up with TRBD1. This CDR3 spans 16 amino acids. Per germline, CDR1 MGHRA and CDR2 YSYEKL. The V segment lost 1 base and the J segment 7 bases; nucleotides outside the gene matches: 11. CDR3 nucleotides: TGCGCCAGCAGCCAAGTTGGGACAGGGTCACGTGGGGAGCAGTACTTC. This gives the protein CASSQVGTGSRGEQYF.

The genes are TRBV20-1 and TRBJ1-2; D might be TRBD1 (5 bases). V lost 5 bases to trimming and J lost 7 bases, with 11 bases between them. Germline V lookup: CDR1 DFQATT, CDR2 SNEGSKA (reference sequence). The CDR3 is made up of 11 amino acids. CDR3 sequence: CSAVKGPGYTF. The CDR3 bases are TGCAGTGCTGTTAAGGGGCCTGGCTACACCTTC.

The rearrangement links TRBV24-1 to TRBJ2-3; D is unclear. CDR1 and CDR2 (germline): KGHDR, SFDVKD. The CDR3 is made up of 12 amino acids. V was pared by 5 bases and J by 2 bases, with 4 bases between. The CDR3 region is CATSVDTDTQYF. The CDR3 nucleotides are TGTGCCACCAGTGTAGACACAGATACGCAGTATTTT.